A single sample gave rise to the 15 T cell receptor beta chains below, sequenced in a study of cytomegalovirus exposure and HLA in healthy donors. Researchers ran the PCR with 60 Vbeta and 13 Jbeta primers. The data were produced by immunoSEQ multiplex PCR, yet TCRdb's version contains in-frame clones alone and is incomplete. The table records around 100,000 clones, about 66% of them present only once. Sequencing was performed on PBMCs. Receptors originate from a man aged 25-45 years in good health and CMV-seronegative.

The chain combines TRBV4-1 with TRBJ2-7, with TRBD1 identical over 10 bases. After removal of 1 base from V and 3 bases from J, the junction contained 9 bases not matched to a gene. CDR3 length: 17 residues. Germline V gives CDR1 MGHRA, CDR2 YSYEKL. The CDR3 DNA reads as TGCGCCAGCAGCCAAGGTCTGGGGACAGGGGTAGTCTACGAGCAGTACTTC. Protein: CASSQGLGTGVVYEQYF.

The chain links TRBV5-1 to TRBJ2-3; D is undetermined. V was shortened by 0 bases and J by 2 bases, with 10 bases between the two germline ends. In germline, CDR1 is SGHRS, CDR2 YFSETQ. This CDR3 has 15 amino acids. CDR3 sequence (DNA): TGCGCCAGCAGCTTGGACACACCTCACACAGATACGCAGTATTTT. This sequence encodes CASSLDTPHTDTQYF.

The V and J genes are TRBV11-2 and TRBJ2-1; maybe TRBD2 (5 bases). The CDR3 extends over 16 amino acids. V shed 5 bases and J shed 0 bases, with 14 bases lying between them. Germline CDR1 is SGHAT and CDR2 is FQNNGV. CDR3 coding DNA: TGTGCCAGCAGCCCCCGGGGAGCCACCTCCTACAATGAGCAGTTCTTC. Its protein is CASSPRGATSYNEQFF.

The chain couples TRBV28 to TRBJ2-3, with TRBD1 identical over 10 bases. The CDR3 spans 16 residues. V shed 2 bases, J shed 8 bases, and the junction held 10 bases outside the gene matches. Germline V gene lookup returns CDR1 MDHEN and CDR2 SYDVKM. The CDR3 protein is CASSLGGDRGRGTQYF. The CDR3 nucleotides read TGTGCCAGCAGTTTAGGGGGGGACAGGGGTAGGGGTACGCAGTATTTT.

V and J are TRBV27 and TRBJ1-1; 9 positions agree with TRBD1. This CDR3 region has 15 residues. V lost 5 bases, J lost 1 base, and 5 bases stayed unmatched. Germline assignment: CDR1 MNHEY and CDR2 SMNVEV (reference sequence). CDR3 bases: TGTGCCAGCAGTCCCGGGACAGGGACGAACACTGAAGCTTTCTTT. Protein: CASSPGTGTNTEAFF.

The chain employs TRBV5-8 and TRBJ1-2, with 7 bases lining up with TRBD1. Germline loops: CDR1 SGHTS, CDR2 YDEGEE. The CDR3 extends over 13 amino acids. V lost 4 bases and J lost 5; bases outside the gene matches: 5. The CDR3 region has the DNA TGTGCCAGCAGCCCGGACAGGCGGTATGGCTACACCTTC. Translated, it gives CASSPDRRYGYTF.

The chain recombines TRBV28 with TRBJ1-5; 11 bases match TRBD1. CDR3 size: 15 residues. CDR1 is MDHEN and CDR2 is SYDVKM in the germline V gene. The ends lost 8 bases at V and 5 bases at J; junction bases unmatched: 8. This CDR3 reads CASWPGDRGYQPQHF. The CDR3 nucleotides are TGTGCCAGCTGGCCCGGGGACAGGGGGTATCAGCCCCAGCATTTT.

CDR3 amino acids: CASSLANGGYEQYF. CDR3 sequence (DNA): TGTGCCAGCAGCTTGGCCAACGGAGGGTACGAGCAGTACTTC. The rearrangement joins TRBV5-6 to TRBJ2-7; maybe TRBD2 (6 bases). This CDR3 is 14 amino acids long. Germline-derived CDR1 and CDR2 are SGHDT and YYEEEE. V gave up 0 bases and J gave up 4 bases, with 11 bases separating them.

The chain couples TRBV7-8 to TRBJ1-2; 11 bases match TRBD1. V was clipped by 4 bases and J by 6 bases; unmatched bases: 7. Germline V lookup: CDR1 SGHVS, CDR2 FQNEAQ. CDR3 size: 15 residues. The CDR3 region has the DNA TGTGCCAGCAGCTCACGGACAGGGGGCGCGAATGGCTACACCTTC. Its protein is CASSSRTGGANGYTF.

The V and J genes are TRBV6-5 and TRBJ1-2, with no clear D. The CDR3 loop spans 13 amino acids. Trimming stripped 0 bases from V and 8 bases from J, with 10 bases between. Germline V gene sequence: CDR1 MNHEY, CDR2 SVGAGI. As DNA, the CDR3 is TGTGCCAGCAGTTACTCGAAAGCTGCAGGCTACACCTTC. It encodes CASSYSKAAGYTF.

Written as DNA, the CDR3 is TGCGCCAGCAGCCAAGTCCCGGGGGAGTACGAGCAGTACTTC. Encoded protein: CASSQVPGEYEQYF. The chain recombines TRBV4-1 with TRBJ2-7, with a weak D call TRBD2 (6 bases). Germline V gene sequence: CDR1 MGHRA, CDR2 YSYEKL. The CDR3 runs to 14 residues. V lost 1 base and J lost 4, with 11 bases in between.

The chain employs TRBV7-2 and TRBJ2-7, with TRBD2 matching 8 bases. V shed 0 bases and J 4 bases; nucleotides not matched to a gene: 5. The germline V gene has CDR1 SGHTA and CDR2 FQGNSA. The CDR3 is made up of 15 amino acids. DNA for the CDR3: TGTGCCAGCAGCTTAGCGAACCAGCGGGGGTACGAGCAGTACTTC. Translated: CASSLANQRGYEQYF.

The chain couples TRBV29-1 to TRBJ2-7; TRBD2 might be the D (7 bases). This CDR3 is built from 14 residues. Trimming shortened V by 6 bases and J by 6 bases, and 21 bases separated the two germline ends. The germline CDR1 and CDR2 sequences are SQVTM and ANQGSEA. CDR3 region: CSVRLGGGGGEQYF. The CDR3 DNA follows: TGCAGCGTCAGACTGGGGGGCGGGGGAGGCGAGCAGTACTTC.

The chain links TRBV18 to TRBJ2-1; D remains ambiguous. This CDR3 contains 15 residues. Trimming took 2 bases from V and 8 from J, leaving 16 bases between them. The germline V gene has CDR1 KGHSH and CDR2 LQKENI. The CDR3 spells CASSPMLFGPDEQFF. In nucleotides, the CDR3 is TGTGCCAGCTCACCAATGTTGTTTGGGCCCGATGAGCAGTTCTTC.

The CDR3 nucleotides are TGCGCCAGCAAAGTGGGGGGGGCGGGCGGGGAAAGTGAGCAGTTCTTC. Translated, it gives CASKVGGAGGESEQFF. The chain uses TRBV5-1 and TRBJ2-1; D perhaps matches TRBD2 (7 bases). From germline, CDR1 is SGHRS and CDR2 YFSETQ. The V gene lost 6 bases and the J gene lost 9 bases, with 25 bases spanning the gap. This CDR3 has 16 residues. Variable domain in full (rest from reference TRBV5-1 and TRBJ2-1): KAGVTQTPRYLIKTRGQQVTLSCSPISGHRSVSWYQQTPGQGLQFLFEYFSETQRNKGNFPGRFSGRQFSNSRSEMNVSTLELGDSALYLCASKVGGAGGESEQFFGPGTRLTVL.